This T cell receptor beta chain derives from a study of graft-versus-host responses after intestinal transplantation. Study-level information: Transplants were multivisceral, liver-intestinal, or isolated intestinal. Induction using anti-thymocyte globulin, followed by tacrolimus and steroids for 3 to 4 years, was given to all recipients.

J was trimmed by 0 bases and V by 2 bases; bases with no gene match: 3. The CDR3 extends over 17 amino acids. Germline CDR1 and CDR2: SGDLS and YYNGEE. With respect to this clone: Its specificity is unknown.

Study-level results: Early post-transplant declines in HvG were associated with peak levels of circulating GvH clones. The authors found GvH clones in recipient marrow, some appearing first in ileum or blood.

Measured with immunoSEQ multiplex PCR; TCRdb has only the in-frame clones, and not every one. The table includes about 98,000 clones, more than 75% detected once. The genes are TRBV9 and TRBJ2-2, with 11 bases that match TRBD2. The sequence derives from a human patient who received an intestinal transplant, so some T cells may come from the graft donor. This material consisted of PBMCs, taken 255 days after intestinal transplant. The CDR3 bases are TGTGCCAGCAGCGTCCAGACTAGCGGGGCGAACACCGGGGAGCTGTTTTTT. The encoded protein is CASSVQTSGANTGELFF. Combining the CDR3 with reference TRBV9 and TRBJ2-2 gives the whole variable domain DSGVTQTPKHLITATGQRVTLRCSPRSGDLSVYWYQQSLDQGLQFLIQYYNGEERAKGNILERFSAQQFPDLHSELNLSSLELGDSALYFCASSVQTSGANTGELFFGEGSRLTVL.